This TCR beta chain was documented in a study of blood T cell repertoires in COVID-19. Study-level information: The United States, Italy and Spain were the sources of the acute and convalescent COVID-19 samples. T cells, B-cell-depleted T cells, or PBMCs provided the cDNA or gDNA that served as material.

Trimming shortened V by 6 bases and J by 0 bases, and 6 bases separated the two germline ends. The CDR3 covers 14 residues. The germline gives CDR1 SGHAT, CDR2 FQNNGV. Authors' methods: It was from reference gene primer amplification that nucleated cell counts were estimated. Clones were sequenced by immunoSEQ multiplex PCR, and TCRdb holds only the in-frame ones, with some missing. Clone size and V and J calls were adopted from that table, with D and trimming inferred from the DNA. Of about 210,000 clones in the sample, about 90% were seen once. The chain recombines TRBV11-2 with TRBJ1-6, with a weak D call TRBD1 (5 bases). The sequenced material came from peripheral blood. This sequence was found in a man aged 30-40 years with acute or convalescent COVID-19. DNA of the CDR3: TGTGCCAGCAGGGGGGGCTCCTATAATTCACCCCTCCACTTT. Protein sequence: CASRGGSYNSPLHF. The full variable domain, in which reference TRBV11-2 and TRBJ1-6 provide the parts outside the CDR3, is EAGVAQSPRYKIIEKRQSVAFWCNPISGHATLYWYQQILGQGPKLLIQFQNNGVVDDSQLPKDRFSAERLKGVDSTLKIQPAKLEDSAVYLCASRGGSYNSPLHFGNGTRLTVT.